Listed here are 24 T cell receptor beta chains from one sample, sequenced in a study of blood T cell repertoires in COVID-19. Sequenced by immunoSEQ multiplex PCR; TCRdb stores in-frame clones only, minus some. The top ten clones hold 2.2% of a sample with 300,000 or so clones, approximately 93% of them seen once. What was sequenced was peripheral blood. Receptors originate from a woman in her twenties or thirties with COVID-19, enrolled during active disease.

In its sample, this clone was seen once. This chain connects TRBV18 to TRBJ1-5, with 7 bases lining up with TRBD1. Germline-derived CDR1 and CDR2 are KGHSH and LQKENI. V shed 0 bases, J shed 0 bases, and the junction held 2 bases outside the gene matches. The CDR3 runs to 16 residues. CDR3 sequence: CASSPPGQHSNQPQHF. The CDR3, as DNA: TGTGCCAGCTCACCACCGGGACAGCATAGCAATCAGCCCCAGCATTTT.

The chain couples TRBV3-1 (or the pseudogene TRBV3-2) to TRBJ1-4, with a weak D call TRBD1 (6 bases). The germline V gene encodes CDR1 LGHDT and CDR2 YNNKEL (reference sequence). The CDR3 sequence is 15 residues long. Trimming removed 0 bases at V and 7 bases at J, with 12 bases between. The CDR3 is CASSQEGAVVEKLFF. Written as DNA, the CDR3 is TGTGCCAGCAGCCAAGAGGGGGCCGTAGTTGAAAAACTGTTTTTT.

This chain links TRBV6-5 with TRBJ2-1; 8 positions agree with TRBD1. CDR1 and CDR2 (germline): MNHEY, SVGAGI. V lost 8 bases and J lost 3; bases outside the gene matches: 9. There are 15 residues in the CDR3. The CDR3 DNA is TGTGCCAGCGGGCTGACAGGGGAAAACTACAATGAGCAGTTCTTC. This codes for CASGLTGENYNEQFF.

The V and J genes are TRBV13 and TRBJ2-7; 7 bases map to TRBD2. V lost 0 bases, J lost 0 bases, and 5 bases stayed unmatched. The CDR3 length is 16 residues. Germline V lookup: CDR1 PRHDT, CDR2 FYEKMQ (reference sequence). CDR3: CASSLGASGISYEQYF. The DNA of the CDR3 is TGTGCCAGCAGCTTAGGAGCTAGCGGAATCTCCTACGAGCAGTACTTC.

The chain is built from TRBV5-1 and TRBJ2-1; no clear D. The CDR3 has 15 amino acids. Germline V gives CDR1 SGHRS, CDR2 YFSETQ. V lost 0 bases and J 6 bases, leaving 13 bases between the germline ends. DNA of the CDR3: TGCGCCAGCAGCTTGGATGGCAGCGCCCTCAATGAGCAGTTCTTC. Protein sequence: CASSLDGSALNEQFF.

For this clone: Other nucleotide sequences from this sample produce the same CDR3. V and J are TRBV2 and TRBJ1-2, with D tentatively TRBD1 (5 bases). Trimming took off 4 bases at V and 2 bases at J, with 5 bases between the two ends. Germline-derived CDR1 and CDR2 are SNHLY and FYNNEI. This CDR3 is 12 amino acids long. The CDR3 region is CASSGQNYGYTF. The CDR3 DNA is TGTGCCAGCAGTGGACAGAACTATGGCTACACCTTC.

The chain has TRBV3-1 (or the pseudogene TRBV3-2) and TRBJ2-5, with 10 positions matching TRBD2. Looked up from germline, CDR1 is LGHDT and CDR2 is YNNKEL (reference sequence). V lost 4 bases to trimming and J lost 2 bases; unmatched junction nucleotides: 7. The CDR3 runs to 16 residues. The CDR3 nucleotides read TGTGCCAGCAGCCCAGGACTAGCGGAAATACAAGAGACCCAGTACTTC. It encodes CASSPGLAEIQETQYF.

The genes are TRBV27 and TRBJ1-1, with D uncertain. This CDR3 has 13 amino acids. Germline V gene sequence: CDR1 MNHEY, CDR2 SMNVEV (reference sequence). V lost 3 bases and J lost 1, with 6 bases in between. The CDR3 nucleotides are TGTGCCAGCAGTTTCAGCGGGAACACTGAAGCTTTCTTT. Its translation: CASSFSGNTEAFF.

CDR3 nucleotide sequence: TGTGCCAGCACGGCCGAGGCGGATTTGTTAAGCTCTGGAAACACCATATATTTT. It translates to CASTAEADLLSSGNTIYF. V gene TRBV28 combines with J gene TRBJ1-3; no reliable D call. Germline CDR1 MDHEN, CDR2 SYDVKM. The CDR3 extends over 18 amino acids. V lost 7 bases and J lost 0, with 22 bases in between.

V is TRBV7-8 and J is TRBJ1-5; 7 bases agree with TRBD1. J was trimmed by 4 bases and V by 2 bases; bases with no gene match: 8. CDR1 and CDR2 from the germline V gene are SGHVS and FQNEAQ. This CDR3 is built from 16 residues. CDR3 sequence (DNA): TGTGCCAGCAGCTTAAGCCCCAGGGGGAGGAATCAGCCCCAGCATTTT. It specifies CASSLSPRGRNQPQHF.

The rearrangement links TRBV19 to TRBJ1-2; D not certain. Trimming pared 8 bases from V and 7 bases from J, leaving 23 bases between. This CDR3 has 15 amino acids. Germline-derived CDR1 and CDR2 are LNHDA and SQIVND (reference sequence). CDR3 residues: CASFPDFLPSSGYTF. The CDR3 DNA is TGTGCCAGTTTTCCCGACTTCCTCCCGAGTAGTGGCTACACCTTC.

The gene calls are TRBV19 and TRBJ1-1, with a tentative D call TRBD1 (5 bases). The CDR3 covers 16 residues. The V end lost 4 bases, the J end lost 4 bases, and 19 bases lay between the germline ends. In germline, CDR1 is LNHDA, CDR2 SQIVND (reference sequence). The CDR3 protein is CASSKRDLGVATEAFF. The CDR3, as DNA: TGTGCCAGTAGTAAGCGGGATTTGGGGGTCGCCACTGAAGCTTTCTTT. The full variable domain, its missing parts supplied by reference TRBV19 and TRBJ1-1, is DGGITQSPKYLFRKEGQNVTLSCEQNLNHDAMYWYRQDPGQGLRLIYYSQIVNDFQKGDIAEGYSVSREKKESFPLTVTSAQKNPTAFYLCASSKRDLGVATEAFFGQGTRLTVV.

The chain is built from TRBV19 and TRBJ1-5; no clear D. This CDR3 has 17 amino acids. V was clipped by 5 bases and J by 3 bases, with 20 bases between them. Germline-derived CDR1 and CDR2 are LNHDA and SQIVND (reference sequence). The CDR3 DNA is TGTGCCAGTAGTCCATATGGTCAGTTTTTCGACAATCAGCCCCAGCATTTT. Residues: CASSPYGQFFDNQPQHF.

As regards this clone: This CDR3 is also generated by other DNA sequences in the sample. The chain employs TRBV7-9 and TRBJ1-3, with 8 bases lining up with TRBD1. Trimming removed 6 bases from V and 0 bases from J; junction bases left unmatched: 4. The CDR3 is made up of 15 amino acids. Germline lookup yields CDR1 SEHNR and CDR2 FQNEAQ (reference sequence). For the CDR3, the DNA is TGTGCCAGCAGTCGACAGGGGCCCTCTGGAAACACCATATATTTT. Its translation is CASSRQGPSGNTIYF. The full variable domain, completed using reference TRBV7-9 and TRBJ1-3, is DTGVSQNPRHKITKRGQNVTFRCDPISEHNRLYWYRQTLGQGPEFLTYFQNEAQLEKSRLLSDRFSAERPKGSFSTLEIQRTEQGDSAMYLCASSRQGPSGNTIYFGEGSWLTVV.

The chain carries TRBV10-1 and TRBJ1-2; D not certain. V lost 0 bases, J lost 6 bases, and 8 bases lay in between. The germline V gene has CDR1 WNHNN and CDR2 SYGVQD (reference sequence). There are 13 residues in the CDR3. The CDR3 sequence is CASSESGWDGYTF. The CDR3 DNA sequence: TGCGCCAGCAGTGAGTCCGGGTGGGATGGCTACACCTTC.

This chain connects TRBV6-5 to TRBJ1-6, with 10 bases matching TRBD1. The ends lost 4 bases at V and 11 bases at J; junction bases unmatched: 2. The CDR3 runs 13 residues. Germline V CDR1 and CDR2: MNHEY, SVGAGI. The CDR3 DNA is TGTGCCAGCAGTTCAGACAGGGGGCCACCCCTCCACTTT. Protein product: CASSSDRGPPLHF.

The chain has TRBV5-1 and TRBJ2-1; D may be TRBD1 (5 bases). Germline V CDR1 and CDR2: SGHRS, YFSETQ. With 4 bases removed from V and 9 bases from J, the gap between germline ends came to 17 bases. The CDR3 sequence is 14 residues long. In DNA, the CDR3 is TGCGCCAGCAGCCCCGCGGCAGGGTCGGGTGAGCAGTTCTTC. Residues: CASSPAAGSGEQFF.

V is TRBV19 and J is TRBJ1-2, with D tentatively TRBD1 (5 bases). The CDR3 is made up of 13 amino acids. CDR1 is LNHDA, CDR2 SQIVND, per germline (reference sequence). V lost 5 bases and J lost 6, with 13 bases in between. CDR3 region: CASSGRVGDGYTF. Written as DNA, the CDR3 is TGTGCCAGTAGTGGCCGGGTAGGGGATGGCTACACCTTC.

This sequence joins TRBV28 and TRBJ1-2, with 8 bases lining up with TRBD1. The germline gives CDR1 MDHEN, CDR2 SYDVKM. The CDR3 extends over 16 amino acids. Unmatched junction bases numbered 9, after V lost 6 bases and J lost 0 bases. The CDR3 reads CASRGQGEIPNYGYTF. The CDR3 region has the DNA TGTGCCAGCAGAGGACAGGGTGAAATTCCTAACTATGGCTACACCTTC.

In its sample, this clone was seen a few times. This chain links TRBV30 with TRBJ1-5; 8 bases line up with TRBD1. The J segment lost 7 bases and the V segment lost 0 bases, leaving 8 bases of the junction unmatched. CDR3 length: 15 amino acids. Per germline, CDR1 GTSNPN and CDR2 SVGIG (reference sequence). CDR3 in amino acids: CAWSVDSGDRQPQHF. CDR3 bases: TGTGCCTGGAGTGTAGACTCCGGGGACAGGCAGCCCCAGCATTTT.

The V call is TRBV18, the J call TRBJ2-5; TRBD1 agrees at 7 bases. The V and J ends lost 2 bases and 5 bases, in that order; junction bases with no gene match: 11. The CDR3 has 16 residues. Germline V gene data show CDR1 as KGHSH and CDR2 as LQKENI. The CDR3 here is CASSPSQRQGRETQYF. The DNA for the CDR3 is TGTGCCAGCTCACCATCACAGAGACAGGGCCGGGAGACCCAGTACTTC.

The CDR3 spells CSVEEEDEGFYGYTF. The DNA for the CDR3 is TGCAGCGTTGAAGAGGAAGACGAGGGTTTCTATGGCTACACCTTC. This chain uses TRBV29-1 with TRBJ1-2; D unresolved. Germline loops: CDR1 SQVTM, CDR2 ANQGSEA. With 0 bases removed from V and 4 bases from J, the gap between germline ends came to 15 bases. The CDR3 spans 15 residues.

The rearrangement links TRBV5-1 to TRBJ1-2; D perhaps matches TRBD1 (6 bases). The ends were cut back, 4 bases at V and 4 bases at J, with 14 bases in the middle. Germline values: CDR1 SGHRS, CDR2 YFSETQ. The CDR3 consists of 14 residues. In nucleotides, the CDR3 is TGCGCCAGCAGCCGGGACAATGAGGGCTATGGCTACACCTTC. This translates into CASSRDNEGYGYTF.

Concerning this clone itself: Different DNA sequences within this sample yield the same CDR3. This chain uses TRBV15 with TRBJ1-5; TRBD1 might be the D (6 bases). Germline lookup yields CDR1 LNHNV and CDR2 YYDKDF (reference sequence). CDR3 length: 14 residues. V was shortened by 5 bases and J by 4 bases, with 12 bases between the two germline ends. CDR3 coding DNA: TGTGCCACCAGCCCGGGACAACAAAATCAGCCCCAGCATTTT. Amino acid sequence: CATSPGQQNQPQHF.